This T cell receptor beta chain was sequenced for a study of blood T cell repertoires in COVID-19. Whole-study context: Material from acute and convalescent COVID-19 was sourced from the United States, Italy and Spain.

Repertoires were generated with immunoSEQ multiplex PCR, while TCRdb's copy carries only in-frame clones and drops some. The table has 150,000 to 200,000 clones, 90% seen once. This CDR3 is 15 amino acids long. Trimming took 8 bases from V and 1 from J; bases not matched to a gene: 10. CDR1 and CDR2 from the germline V gene are SNHLY and FYNNEI. The rearrangement links TRBV2 to TRBJ1-1, with 7 bases that match TRBD1. Sequences were obtained from peripheral blood. This clonotype originated in a man in his sixties with active or convalescent COVID-19. CDR3 sequence reads: CASGLGQQRNTEAFF. The DNA of the CDR3 is TGTGCCAGCGGATTGGGACAGCAGAGGAACACTGAAGCTTTCTTT. Combining the CDR3 with reference TRBV2 and TRBJ1-1 gives the whole variable domain EPEVTQTPSHQVTQMGQEVILRCVPISNHLYFYWYRQILGQKVEFLVSFYNNEISEKSEIFDDQFSVERPDGSNFTLKIRSTKLEDSAMYFCASGLGQQRNTEAFFGQGTRLTVV.